Listed below are T cell receptor beta chains from one sample, sequenced in a study of CD8 T cells in ankylosing spondylitis. In TCRdb, the 5' RACE reads were re-called with MiXCR into one record per CDR3 protein. The table shows approximately 440,000 distinct CDR3 sequences, with about a sixth occurring only once. Sequenced: blood, either unsorted or a sorted T cell fraction (not recorded which). These receptors were taken from a male donor with ankylosing spondylitis. Both conserved end residues are part of each CDR3. Each record gives: clone size, D gene, J gene, V gene, CDR3 protein, CDR3 DNA. D genes are given only for firm matches. The size entry is marked missing in some rows and otherwise reads once, few, many or a size class.

abundance: many
d_gene: TRBD2
j_gene: TRBJ2-2
v_gene: TRBV28
CDR3aa: CASSPNLAQGWGLEGMAGELFF
CDR3nt: TGTGCCAGCAGTCCCAATCTCGCACAGGGTTGGGGACTAGAGGGGATGGCCGGGGAGCTGTTTTTT

abundance: few
d_gene: .
j_gene: TRBJ2-3
v_gene: TRBV20-1
CDR3aa: CSASHFRRPNTQYF
CDR3nt: TGCAGTGCTAGTCACTTTAGGCGTCCGAATACGCAGTATTTT

abundance: .
d_gene: .
j_gene: TRBJ1-3
v_gene: TRBV5-1
CDR3aa: CASSYDPSGNTIYF
CDR3nt: TGCGCCAGCAGCTACGACCCTTCTGGAAACACCATATATTTT

abundance: few
d_gene: TRBD2
j_gene: TRBJ2-7
v_gene: TRBV2
CDR3aa: CASSPTSGGSSEQYF
CDR3nt: TGTGCCAGCAGTCCTACTAGCGGGGGGTCGAGCGAGCAGTACTTC

abundance: .
d_gene: TRBD1
j_gene: TRBJ1-2
v_gene: TRBV27
CDR3aa: CASSSKGQLYGYTF
CDR3nt: TGTGCCAGCAGTTCGAAGGGACAGCTTTATGGCTACACCTTC

abundance: many
d_gene: TRBD1
j_gene: TRBJ1-1
v_gene: TRBV29-1
CDR3aa: CSVLTGTTEAFF
CDR3nt: TGCAGCGTCCTGACAGGGACCACTGAAGCTTTCTTT

abundance: .
d_gene: .
j_gene: TRBJ1-2
v_gene: TRBV18
CDR3aa: CASSPSDTNYGYTF
CDR3nt: TGTGCCAGCTCCCCATCGGACACTAACTATGGCTACACCTTC

abundance: few
d_gene: .
j_gene: TRBJ2-2
v_gene: TRBV7-2
CDR3aa: CASSMRSLGANTGELFF
CDR3nt: TGTGCCAGCAGCATGCGTTCTCTAGGGGCCAACACCGGGGAGCTGTTTTTT

abundance: .
d_gene: .
j_gene: TRBJ1-2
v_gene: TRBV5-1
CDR3aa: CASSSADTSRNYGYTF
CDR3nt: TGCGCCAGCAGCTCGGCGGATACCAGCCGAAACTATGGCTACACCTTC

abundance: many
d_gene: .
j_gene: TRBJ2-3
v_gene: TRBV10-3
CDR3aa: CATGRGSTDTQYF
CDR3nt: TGTGCCACCGGACGGGGAAGCACAGATACGCAGTATTTT

abundance: few
d_gene: .
j_gene: TRBJ2-1
v_gene: TRBV9
CDR3aa: CASSVGTDYNEQFF
CDR3nt: TGTGCCAGCAGCGTAGGGACCGACTACAATGAGCAGTTCTTC